Included here is one T cell receptor beta chain sequence, with context. This record comes from a study of blood T cell repertoires in COVID-19. Overall study context: T cells, B-cell-depleted T cells, or PBMCs supplied cDNA or gDNA.

Per the germline V gene, CDR1 is MNHEY and CDR2 is SMNVEV (reference sequence). The CDR3 sequence is 14 residues long. V was clipped by 3 bases and J by 4 bases, with 9 bases between them. Measured with immunoSEQ multiplex PCR; TCRdb has only the in-frame clones, and not every one. The profile shows 150,000 to 200,000 clones, more than 75% of them singletons. The sequence came from a woman between 45 and 60 years old with COVID-19, enrolled during active disease. This chain joins TRBV27 and TRBJ1-4; D is ambiguous. Sequenced: peripheral blood. The CDR3, as DNA: TGTGCCAGCAGTTTCGGGAGACTTAATGAAAAACTGTTTTTT. Protein: CASSFGRLNEKLFF. Complete variable domain (other parts from reference TRBV27 and TRBJ1-4): EAQVTQNPRYLITVTGKKLTVTCSQNMNHEYMSWYRQDPGLGLRQIYYSMNVEVTDKGDVPEGYKVSRKEKRNFPLILESPSPNQTSLYFCASSFGRLNEKLFFGSGTQLSVL.